Sequencing of this T cell receptor (beta chain) was carried out in a study of T cell repertoires in cytomegalovirus infection. The ends were cut back, 6 bases at V and 0 bases at J, with 8 bases in the middle. CDR1 and CDR2 from the germline V gene are MDHEN and SYDVKM. The CDR3 extends over 13 amino acids. One entry per CDR3 protein results from TCRdb running MiXCR on the reads. The data hold fewer than 200,000 distinct CDR3 sequences, with about 21% observed a single time. This clonotype was seen a handful of times. Sequences were obtained from PBMCs. This TCR was sampled from a human donor in good health (CMV status not recorded). Some clones in this sample may be carry-over from other donors' samples. This rearrangement joins TRBV28 to TRBJ1-2; D is ambiguous. CDR3 in amino acids: CASRDAPNYGYTF. CDR3 DNA sequence: TGTGCCAGCAGGGACGCCCCTAACTATGGCTACACCTTC.